This TCR beta chain was documented in a study of tumor and adjacent non-tumor tissue in lung cancer. The library came from three nested PCR rounds adapted from ARM-PCR protocols. TCRdb re-called the multiplex PCR reads with MiXCR, one entry per CDR3 protein. The sample records 200,000 to 250,000 distinct CDR3 sequences, 71% being singletons. Trimming took 0 bases from V and 7 from J, leaving 16 bases between them. Germline loops: CDR1 DFQATT, CDR2 SNEGSKA (reference sequence). The CDR3 contains 14 residues. This sample's RNA came from whole unsorted tissue. This clonotype was sampled from a man aged 60 to 69 with non-small cell lung cancer. The chain uses TRBV20-1 and TRBJ2-7; perhaps TRBD2 as D (6 bases). The sequencing input was lung tumor tissue. In DNA, the CDR3 is TGCAGTGCTAGAGATGCTGGCGGGAAGAGAGAGCAGTACTTC. Translated: CSARDAGGKREQYF.